This T cell receptor (beta chain) came from a study of blood T cell repertoires in COVID-19. Study in general: Sample material is recorded as cDNA or gDNA derived from T cells, B-cell-depleted T cells, or PBMCs.

TCRdb's copy holds only in-frame clones and misses some; the assay was immunoSEQ multiplex PCR. The data hold nearly 350,000 clones, with around 91% observed a single time. Trimming removed 4 bases from V and 8 bases from J; junction bases left unmatched: 10. Germline CDR1 LNHDA, CDR2 SQIVND (reference sequence). CDR3 length equals 15 residues. The sequence was obtained from a woman aged 18-29 years who had recovered from COVID-19. The sample was peripheral blood. The rearrangement joins TRBV19 to TRBJ2-1; 8 bases map to TRBD1. The CDR3 DNA is TGTGCCAGTAGTAAGCAGGGGGCCCGGGTACATGAGCAGTTCTTC. This gives the protein CASSKQGARVHEQFF. The variable domain in full, with the rest retrieved from reference TRBV19 and TRBJ2-1, is DGGITQSPKYLFRKEGQNVTLSCEQNLNHDAMYWYRQDPGQGLRLIYYSQIVNDFQKGDIAEGYSVSREKKESFPLTVTSAQKNPTAFYLCASSKQGARVHEQFFGPGTRLTVL.